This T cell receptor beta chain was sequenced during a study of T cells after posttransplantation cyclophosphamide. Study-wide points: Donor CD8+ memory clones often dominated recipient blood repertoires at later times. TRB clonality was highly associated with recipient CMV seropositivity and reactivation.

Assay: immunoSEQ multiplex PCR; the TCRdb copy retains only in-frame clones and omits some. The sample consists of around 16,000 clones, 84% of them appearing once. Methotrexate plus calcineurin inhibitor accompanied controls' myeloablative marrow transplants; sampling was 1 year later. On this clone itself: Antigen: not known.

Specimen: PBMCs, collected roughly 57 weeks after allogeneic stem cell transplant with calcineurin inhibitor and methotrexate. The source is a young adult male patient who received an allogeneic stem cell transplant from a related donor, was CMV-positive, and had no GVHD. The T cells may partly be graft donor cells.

CDR3 DNA sequence: TGTGCCTGGAGTGTACTGGCGGGACGCACAGATACGCAGTATTTT. This codes for CAWSVLAGRTDTQYF. The chain is built from TRBV30 and TRBJ2-3, with D possibly being TRBD2 (6 bases). Looked up from germline, CDR1 is GTSNPN and CDR2 is SVGIG (reference sequence). This CDR3 has 15 residues. Trimming pared 0 bases from V and 1 base from J, leaving 11 bases between.